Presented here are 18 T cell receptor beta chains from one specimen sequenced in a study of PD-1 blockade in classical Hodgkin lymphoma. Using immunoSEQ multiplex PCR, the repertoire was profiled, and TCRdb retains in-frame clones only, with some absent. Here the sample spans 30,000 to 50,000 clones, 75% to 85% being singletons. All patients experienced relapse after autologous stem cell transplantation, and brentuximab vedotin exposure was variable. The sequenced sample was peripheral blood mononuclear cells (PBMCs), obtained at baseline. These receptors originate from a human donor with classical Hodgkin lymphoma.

The CDR3 sequence is CATSRVGDFRNTEAFF. The CDR3 nucleotides read TGTGCCACCAGCAGAGTGGGAGATTTTAGGAACACTGAAGCTTTCTTT. J is TRBJ1-1 and V is TRBV15; unclear D gene. Germline V gene sequence: CDR1 LNHNV, CDR2 YYDKDF (reference sequence). CDR3 length equals 16 residues. V gave up 1 base and J gave up 1 base, with 13 bases separating them.

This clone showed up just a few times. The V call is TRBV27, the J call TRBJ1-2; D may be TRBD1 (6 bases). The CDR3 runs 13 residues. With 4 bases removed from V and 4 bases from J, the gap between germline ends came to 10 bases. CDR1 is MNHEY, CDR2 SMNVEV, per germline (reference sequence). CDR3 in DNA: TGTGCCAGCAGTTATGACAGGTCCTATGGCTACACCTTC. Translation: CASSYDRSYGYTF.

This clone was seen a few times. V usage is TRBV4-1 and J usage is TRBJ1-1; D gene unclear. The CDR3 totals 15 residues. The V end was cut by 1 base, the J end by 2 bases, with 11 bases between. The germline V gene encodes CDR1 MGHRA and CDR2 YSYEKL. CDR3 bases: TGCGCCAGCAGCCAAGGTGCGGGGAGAAACACTGAAGCTTTCTTT. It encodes CASSQGAGRNTEAFF.

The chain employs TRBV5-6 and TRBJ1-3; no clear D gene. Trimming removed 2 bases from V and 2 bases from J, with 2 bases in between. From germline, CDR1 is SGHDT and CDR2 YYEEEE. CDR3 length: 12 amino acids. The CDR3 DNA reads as TGTGCCAGCAGCTTCCCTGGAAACACCATATATTTT. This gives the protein CASSFPGNTIYF.

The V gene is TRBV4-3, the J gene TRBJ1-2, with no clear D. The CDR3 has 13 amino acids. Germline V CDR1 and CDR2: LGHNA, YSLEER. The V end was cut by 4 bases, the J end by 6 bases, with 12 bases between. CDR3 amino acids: CASSLGRSNGYTF. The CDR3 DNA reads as TGCGCCAGCAGCCTCGGACGGTCCAATGGCTACACCTTC.

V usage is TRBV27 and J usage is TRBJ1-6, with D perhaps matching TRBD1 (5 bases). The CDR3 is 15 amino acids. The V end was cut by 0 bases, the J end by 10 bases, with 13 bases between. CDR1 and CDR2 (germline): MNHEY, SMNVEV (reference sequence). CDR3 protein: CASSLSRAGTSPLHF. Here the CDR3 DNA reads TGTGCCAGCAGTTTATCGAGGGCAGGGACCTCACCCCTCCACTTT.

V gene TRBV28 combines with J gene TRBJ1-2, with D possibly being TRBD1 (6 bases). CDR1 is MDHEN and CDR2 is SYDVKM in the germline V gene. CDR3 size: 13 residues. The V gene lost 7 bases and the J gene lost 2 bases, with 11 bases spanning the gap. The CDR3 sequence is CASTMGHNYGYTF. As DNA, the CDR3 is TGTGCCAGCACCATGGGACACAACTATGGCTACACCTTC.

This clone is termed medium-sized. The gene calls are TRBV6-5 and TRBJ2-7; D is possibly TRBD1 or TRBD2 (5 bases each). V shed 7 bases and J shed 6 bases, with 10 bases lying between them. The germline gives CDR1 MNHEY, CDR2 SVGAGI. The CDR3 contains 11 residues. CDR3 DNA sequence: TGTGCCAGCAAGATGGGACCCGAGCAGTACTTC. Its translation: CASKMGPEQYF.

The CDR3 region is CASSVDRGRETQYF. For the CDR3, the DNA is TGTGCCAGCAGCGTAGATAGGGGGCGTGAGACCCAGTACTTC. V gene TRBV9 combines with J gene TRBJ2-5; 7 nucleotides agree with TRBD1. The CDR3 runs to 14 residues. The ends lost 0 bases at V and 5 bases at J; junction bases unmatched: 4. The germline V gene has CDR1 SGDLS and CDR2 YYNGEE.

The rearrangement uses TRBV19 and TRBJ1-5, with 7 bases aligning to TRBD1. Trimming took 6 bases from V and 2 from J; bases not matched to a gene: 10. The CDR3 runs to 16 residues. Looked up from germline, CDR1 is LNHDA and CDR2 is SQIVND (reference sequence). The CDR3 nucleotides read TGTGCCAGTAGGAGAGACAGGGACCTTGGCAATCAGCCCCAGCATTTT. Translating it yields CASRRDRDLGNQPQHF.

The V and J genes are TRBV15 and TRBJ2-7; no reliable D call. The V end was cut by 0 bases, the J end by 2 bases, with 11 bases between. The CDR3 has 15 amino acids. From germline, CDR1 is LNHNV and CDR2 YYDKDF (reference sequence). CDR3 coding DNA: TGTGCCACCAGCAGAGATAAGGCAGGAACCTACGAGCAGTACTTC. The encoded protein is CATSRDKAGTYEQYF.

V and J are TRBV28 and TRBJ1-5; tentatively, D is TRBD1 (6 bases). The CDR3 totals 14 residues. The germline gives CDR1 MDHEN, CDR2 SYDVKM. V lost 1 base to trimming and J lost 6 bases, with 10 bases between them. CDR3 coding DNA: TGTGCCAGCAGTTTATTCAGGGGCGGTCAGCCCCAGCATTTT. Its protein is CASSLFRGGQPQHF.

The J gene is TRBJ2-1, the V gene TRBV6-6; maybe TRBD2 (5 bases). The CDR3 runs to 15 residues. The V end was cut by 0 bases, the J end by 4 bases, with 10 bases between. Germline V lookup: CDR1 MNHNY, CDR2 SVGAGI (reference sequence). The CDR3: CASSYSQRRYNEQFF. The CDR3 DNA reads TGTGCCAGCAGTTACTCCCAGCGGAGATACAATGAGCAGTTCTTC.

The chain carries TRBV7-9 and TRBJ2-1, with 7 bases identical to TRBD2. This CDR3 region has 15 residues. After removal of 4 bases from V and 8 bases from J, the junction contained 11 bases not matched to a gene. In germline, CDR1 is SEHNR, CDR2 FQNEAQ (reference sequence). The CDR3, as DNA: TGTGCCAGCAGCTCCGGGAGCGGGAAAGCGTATGAGCAGTTCTTC. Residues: CASSSGSGKAYEQFF.

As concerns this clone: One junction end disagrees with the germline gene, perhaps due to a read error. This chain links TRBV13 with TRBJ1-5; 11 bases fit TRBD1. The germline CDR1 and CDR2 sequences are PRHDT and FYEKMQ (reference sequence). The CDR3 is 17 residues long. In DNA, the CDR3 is TGTGCCAGCAGCCTAGGGACAGGGGGTTCCAGCAATCAGCCCCAGCATTTT. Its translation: CASSLGTGGSSNQPQHF. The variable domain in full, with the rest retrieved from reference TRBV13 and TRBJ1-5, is AAGVIQSPRHLIKEKRETATLKCYPIPRHDTVYWYQQGPGQDPQFLISFYEKMQSDKGSIPDRFSAQQFSDYHSELNMSSLELGDSALYFCASSLGTGGSSNQPQHFGDGTRLSIL.

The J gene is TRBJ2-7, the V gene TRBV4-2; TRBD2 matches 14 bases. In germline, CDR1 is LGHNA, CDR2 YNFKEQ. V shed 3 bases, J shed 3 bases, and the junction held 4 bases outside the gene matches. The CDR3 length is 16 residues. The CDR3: CASSQGLAGEGYEQYF. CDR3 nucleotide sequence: TGTGCCAGCAGCCAGGGACTAGCGGGAGAGGGCTACGAGCAGTACTTC.

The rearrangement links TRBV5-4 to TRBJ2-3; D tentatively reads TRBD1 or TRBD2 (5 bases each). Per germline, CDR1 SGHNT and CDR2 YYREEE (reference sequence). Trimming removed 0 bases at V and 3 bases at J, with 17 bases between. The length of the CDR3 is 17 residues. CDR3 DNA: TGTGCCAGCAGCTTGGGTCTAAAGGGGCGGAGGACAGATACGCAGTATTTT. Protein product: CASSLGLKGRRTDTQYF.

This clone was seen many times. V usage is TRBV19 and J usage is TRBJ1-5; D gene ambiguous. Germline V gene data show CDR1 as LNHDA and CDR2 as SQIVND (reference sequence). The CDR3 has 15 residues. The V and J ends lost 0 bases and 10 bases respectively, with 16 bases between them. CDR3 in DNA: TGTGCCAGTAGTATAGAGCATCTCTTGGTACCTCCCCAGCATTTT. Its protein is CASSIEHLLVPPQHF. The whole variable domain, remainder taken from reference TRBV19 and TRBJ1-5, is DGGITQSPKYLFRKEGQNVTLSCEQNLNHDAMYWYRQDPGQGLRLIYYSQIVNDFQKGDIAEGYSVSREKKESFPLTVTSAQKNPTAFYLCASSIEHLLVPPQHFGDGTRLSIL.